The rows below give T cell receptor beta chains drawn from one sample of a study of brain T cells in children with intractable seizures. Libraries were prepared by immunoSEQ multiplex PCR; TCRdb keeps only in-frame clonotypes and omits some of them. Found here are about 80,000 clones, around nine tenths of them singletons; the top ten hold roughly 25%. The sequences come from peripheral blood, collected at surgery. The receptors derive from a girl aged 2-15 years with Rasmussen encephalitis and intractable seizures. Both conserved end residues are part of each CDR3. The D gene is left open where the match is weak. Rows give clone size only sometimes, using once, few, many, or a class for an expanded clone.

J gene | V gene | clone size | D gene | CDR3 length | CDR3 DNA | CDR3 protein
TRBJ1-2 | TRBV9 | once | - | 14 | TGTGCCAGCAGCGCCATCATGGGCAACTATGGCTACACCTTC | CASSAIMGNYGYTF
TRBJ2-1 | TRBV27 | - | - | 13 | TGTGCCAGCAGTTTTGGACAGTACAATGAGCAGTTCTTC | CASSFGQYNEQFF
TRBJ2-7 | TRBV6-1 | - | - | 14 | TGTGCCAGCAGTGAACAGCGGAGGTCCTACGAGCAGTACTTC | CASSEQRRSYEQYF
TRBJ1-5 | TRBV28 | once | - | 17 | TGTGCCAGCATGAGCGGAGGGGCAGGATTTAGCAATCAGCCCCAGCATTTT | CASMSGGAGFSNQPQHF
TRBJ2-1 | TRBV5-1 | - | - | 15 | TGCGCCAGCAGCTTCAGCGGTAGGCCCTACAATGAGCAGTTCTTC | CASSFSGRPYNEQFF
TRBJ1-4 | TRBV7-9 | - | - | 15 | TGTGCCAGCAGCTTAGGAGGGTTGGGTAATGAAAAACTGTTTTTT | CASSLGGLGNEKLFF
TRBJ1-1 | TRBV29-1 | - | - | 10 | TGCAGCGTTGTTGAGACCGAAGCTTTCTTT | CSVVETEAFF
TRBJ2-3 | TRBV7-6 | - | - | 15 | TGTGCCAGCAGCTTAGGACAAACTAGCACAGATACGCAGTATTTT | CASSLGQTSTDTQYF
TRBJ1-1 | TRBV14 | - | - | 16 | TGTGCCAGCAGCCCGGCTCGGGGGGGTGGGGGCACTGAAGCTTTCTTT | CASSPARGGGGTEAFF
TRBJ2-6 | TRBV19 | - | - | 14 | TGTGCCAGTAGCCTTCGCTCTGGGGCCAACGTCCTGACTTTC | CASSLRSGANVLTF
TRBJ2-1 | TRBV6-5 | - | - | 12 | TGTGCCAGCAGGAGGCTGGGAAATGAGCAGTTCTTC | CASRRLGNEQFF
TRBJ2-7 | TRBV27 | - | - | 15 | TGTGCCAGCAGTTTTGTGGCTCATAGCCTCTACGAGCAGTACTTC | CASSFVAHSLYEQYF
TRBJ2-1 | TRBV10-1 | - | - | 13 | TGCGCCAGCACAGGGAGCTCCTACAATGAGCAGTTCTTC | CASTGSSYNEQFF
TRBJ1-2 | TRBV28 | - | - | 13 | TGTGCCAGCAGTTTAAACCCAACCTATGGCTACACCTTC | CASSLNPTYGYTF
TRBJ2-3 | TRBV7-6 | - | TRBD2 | 15 | TGTGCCAGCAGCCTGATAGCGGGAGGGGCAGATACGCAGTATTTT | CASSLIAGGADTQYF
TRBJ1-1 | TRBV5-4 | - | - | 12 | TGTGCCAGCAGCTTGAGAAACACTGAAGCTTTCTTT | CASSLRNTEAFF
TRBJ2-3 | TRBV18 | - | - | 14 | TGTGCCAGCTCACCATCCCTAGCCACAGATACGCAGTATTTT | CASSPSLATDTQYF